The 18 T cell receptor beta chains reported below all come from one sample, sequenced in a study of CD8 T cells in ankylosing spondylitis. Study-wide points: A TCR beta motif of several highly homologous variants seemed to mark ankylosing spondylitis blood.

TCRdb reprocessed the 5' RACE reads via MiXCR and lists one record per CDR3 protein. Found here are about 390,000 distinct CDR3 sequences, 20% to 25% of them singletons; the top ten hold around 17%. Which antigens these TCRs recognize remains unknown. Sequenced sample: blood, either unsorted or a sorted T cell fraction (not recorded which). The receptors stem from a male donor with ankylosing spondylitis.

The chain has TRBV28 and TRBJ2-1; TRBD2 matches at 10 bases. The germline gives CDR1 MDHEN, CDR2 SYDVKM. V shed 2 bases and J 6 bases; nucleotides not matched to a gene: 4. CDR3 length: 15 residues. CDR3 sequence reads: CASSLSSGRSNEQFF. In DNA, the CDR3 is TGTGCCAGCAGTTTAAGTAGCGGGAGGAGCAATGAGCAGTTCTTC.

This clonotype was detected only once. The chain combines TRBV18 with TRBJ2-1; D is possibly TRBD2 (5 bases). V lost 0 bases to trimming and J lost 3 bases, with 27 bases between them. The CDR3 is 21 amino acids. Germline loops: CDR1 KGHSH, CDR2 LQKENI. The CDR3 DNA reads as TGTGCCAGCTCACCACCGAAGAGACCAGGCTCCCTTAGCGAACTCTACAATGAGCAGTTCTTC. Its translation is CASSPPKRPGSLSELYNEQFF.

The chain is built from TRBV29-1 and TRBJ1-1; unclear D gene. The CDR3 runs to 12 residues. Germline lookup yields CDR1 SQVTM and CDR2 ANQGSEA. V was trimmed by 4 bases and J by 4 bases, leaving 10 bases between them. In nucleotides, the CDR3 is TGCAGCGTTGTTGAGGGAGGCACTGAAGCTTTCTTT. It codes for CSVVEGGTEAFF.

DNA of the CDR3: TGTGCCAGCAGCCCCAGAGACCCCGTGTCCTACAATGAGCAGTTCTTC. Translating gives CASSPRDPVSYNEQFF. The chain links TRBV27 to TRBJ2-1; D remains ambiguous. Trimming removed 6 bases from V and 1 base from J, with 16 bases in between. Germline V gene sequence: CDR1 MNHEY, CDR2 SMNVEV (reference sequence). The CDR3 runs 16 residues.

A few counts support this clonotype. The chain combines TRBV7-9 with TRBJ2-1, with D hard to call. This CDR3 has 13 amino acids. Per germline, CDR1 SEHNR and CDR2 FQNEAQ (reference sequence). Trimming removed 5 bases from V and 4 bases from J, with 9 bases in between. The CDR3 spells CASSLEEYNEQFF. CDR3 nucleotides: TGTGCCAGCAGCCTAGAGGAATACAATGAGCAGTTCTTC.

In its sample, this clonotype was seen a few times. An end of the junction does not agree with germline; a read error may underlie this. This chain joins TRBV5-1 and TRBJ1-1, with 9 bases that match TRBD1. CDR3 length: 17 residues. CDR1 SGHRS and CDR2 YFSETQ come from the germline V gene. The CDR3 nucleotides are TGCGCCAGCAGCTTGCGGGCGGGAGGGACAGGGAACGCTGAAGCTTTCTTT. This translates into CASSLRAGGTGNAEAFF.

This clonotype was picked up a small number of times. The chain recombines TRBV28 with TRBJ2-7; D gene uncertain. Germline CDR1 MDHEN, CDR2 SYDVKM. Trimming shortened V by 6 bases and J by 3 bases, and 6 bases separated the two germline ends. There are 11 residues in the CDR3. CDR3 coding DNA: TGTGCCAGCAGGCTATACTACGAGCAGTACTTC. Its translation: CASRLYYEQYF.

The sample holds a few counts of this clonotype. The CDR3 DNA sequence: TGTGCCAGCAGTCCGGGGGGGGATCCCGGGGAGCTGTTTTTT. It translates to CASSPGGDPGELFF. The chain employs TRBV28 and TRBJ2-2; 8 bases agree with TRBD2. The V segment lost 5 bases and the J segment 6 bases; nucleotides outside the gene matches: 5. Germline V CDR1 and CDR2: MDHEN, SYDVKM. The CDR3 is 14 amino acids.

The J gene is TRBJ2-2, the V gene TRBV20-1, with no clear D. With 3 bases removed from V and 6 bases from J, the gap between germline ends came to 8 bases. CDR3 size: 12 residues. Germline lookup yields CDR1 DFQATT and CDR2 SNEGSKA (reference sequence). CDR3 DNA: TGCAGTGCTAGTCTTCAGGCCGGGGAGCTGTTTTTT. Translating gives CSASLQAGELFF.

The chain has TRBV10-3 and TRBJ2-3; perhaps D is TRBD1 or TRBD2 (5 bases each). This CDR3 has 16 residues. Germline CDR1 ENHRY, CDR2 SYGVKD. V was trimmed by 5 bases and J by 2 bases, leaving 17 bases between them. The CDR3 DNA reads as TGTGCCATCAGTCCTTGGGACCCCAGGACCACAGATACGCAGTATTTT. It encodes CAISPWDPRTTDTQYF.

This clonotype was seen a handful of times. CDR3 sequence reads: CSAPDRAINSPLHF. CDR3 in DNA: TGCAGTGCCCCCGACAGGGCTATTAATTCACCCCTCCACTTT. The V and J genes are TRBV20-1 and TRBJ1-6; 7 bases fit TRBD1. In germline, CDR1 is DFQATT, CDR2 SNEGSKA (reference sequence). The CDR3 runs to 14 residues. Germline trimming cut 6 bases from V and 6 bases from J; bases unmatched to any gene: 8.

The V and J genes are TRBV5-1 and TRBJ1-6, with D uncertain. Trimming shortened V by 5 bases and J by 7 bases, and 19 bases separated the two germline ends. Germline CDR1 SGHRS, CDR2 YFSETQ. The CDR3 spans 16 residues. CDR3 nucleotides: TGCGCCAGCAGAGACCACGCGGCCGGAGGGAATTCACCCCTCCACTTT. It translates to CASRDHAAGGNSPLHF. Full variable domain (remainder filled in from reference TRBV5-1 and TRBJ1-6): KAGVTQTPRYLIKTRGQQVTLSCSPISGHRSVSWYQQTPGQGLQFLFEYFSETQRNKGNFPGRFSGRQFSNSRSEMNVSTLELGDSALYLCASRDHAAGGNSPLHFGNGTRLTVT.

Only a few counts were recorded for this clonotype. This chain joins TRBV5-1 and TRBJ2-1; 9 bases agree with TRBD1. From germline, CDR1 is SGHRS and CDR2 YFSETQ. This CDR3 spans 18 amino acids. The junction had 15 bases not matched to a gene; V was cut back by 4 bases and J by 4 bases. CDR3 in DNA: TGCGCCAGCAGCCTGTTATTAGGGGGACAGGGAAGTTACAATGAGCAGTTCTTC. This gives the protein CASSLLLGGQGSYNEQFF.

The CDR3 reads CASSLTTSSYEQYF. The CDR3 DNA is TGCGCCAGCAGCTTGACAACGAGCTCCTACGAGCAGTACTTC. The chain employs TRBV5-1 and TRBJ2-7, with D uncertain. Germline CDR1 reads SGHRS; CDR2 reads YFSETQ. CDR3 size: 14 residues. Deletions cut 1 base from V and 0 bases from J, with 8 bases between. The full variable domain, its missing parts supplied by reference TRBV5-1 and TRBJ2-7, is KAGVTQTPRYLIKTRGQQVTLSCSPISGHRSVSWYQQTPGQGLQFLFEYFSETQRNKGNFPGRFSGRQFSNSRSEMNVSTLELGDSALYLCASSLTTSSYEQYFGPGTRLTVT.

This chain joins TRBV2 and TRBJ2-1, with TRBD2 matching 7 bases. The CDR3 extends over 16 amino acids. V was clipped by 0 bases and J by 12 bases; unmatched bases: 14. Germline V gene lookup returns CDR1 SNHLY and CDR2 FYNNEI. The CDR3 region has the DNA TGTGCCAGCAGTGAAGCGCTTCGGGAGGTAGGCGGGGGGCAGTTCTTC. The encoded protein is CASSEALREVGGGQFF.

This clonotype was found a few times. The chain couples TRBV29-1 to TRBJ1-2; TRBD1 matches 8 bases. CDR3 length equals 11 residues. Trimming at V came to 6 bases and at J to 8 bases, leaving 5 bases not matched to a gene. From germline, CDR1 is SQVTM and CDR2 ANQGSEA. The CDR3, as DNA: TGCAGCGTACAGGGGGTTGAAGGCTACACCTTC. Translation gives CSVQGVEGYTF.

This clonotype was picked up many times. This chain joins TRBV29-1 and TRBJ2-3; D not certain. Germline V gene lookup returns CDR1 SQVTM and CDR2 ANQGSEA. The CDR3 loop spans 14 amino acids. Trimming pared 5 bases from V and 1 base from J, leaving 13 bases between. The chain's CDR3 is CSVSGLLRTDTQYF. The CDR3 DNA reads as TGCAGCGTTTCCGGCCTGTTACGCACAGATACGCAGTATTTT.

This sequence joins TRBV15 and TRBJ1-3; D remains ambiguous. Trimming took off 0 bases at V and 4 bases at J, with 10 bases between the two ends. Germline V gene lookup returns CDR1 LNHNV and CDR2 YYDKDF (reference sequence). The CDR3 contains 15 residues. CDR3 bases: TGTGCCACCAGCAGAGAATGGGGTTCGGGAAACACCATATATTTT. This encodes CATSREWGSGNTIYF.